This record covers a single T cell receptor (beta chain). The V gene's germline CDR1 is LGHNA and CDR2 YSLEER. The CDR3 is 18 amino acids. The J segment lost 2 bases and the V segment lost 0 bases, leaving 3 bases of the junction unmatched. These data belong to a study of blood T cell repertoires in COVID-19. The overall study: T cells, B-cell-depleted T cells, or PBMCs supplied cDNA or gDNA.

Profiling relied on immunoSEQ multiplex PCR, and the TCRdb table lists in-frame clones only, not all of them. Here the sample spans roughly 300,000 clones, around 87% being singletons. This chain connects TRBV4-3 to TRBJ2-6; TRBD1 matches 11 bases. The sequenced sample consisted of peripheral blood. This TCR was sampled from a woman between 50 and 59 years old who had recovered from COVID-19. The CDR3 DNA is TGCGCCAGCAGCCAAGACGGGACAGGGGGTCCTGGGGCCAACGTCCTGACTTTC. Translation gives CASSQDGTGGPGANVLTF.